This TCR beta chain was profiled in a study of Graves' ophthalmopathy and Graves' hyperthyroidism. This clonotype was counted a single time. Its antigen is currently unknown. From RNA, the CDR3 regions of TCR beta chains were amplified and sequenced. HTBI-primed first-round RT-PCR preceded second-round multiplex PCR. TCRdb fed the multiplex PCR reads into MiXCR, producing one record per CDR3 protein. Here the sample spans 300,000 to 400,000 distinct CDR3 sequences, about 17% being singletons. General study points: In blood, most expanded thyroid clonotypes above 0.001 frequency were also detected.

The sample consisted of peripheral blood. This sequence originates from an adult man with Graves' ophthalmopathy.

The CDR3 protein is CASSLQPNTEAFF. Written as DNA, the CDR3 is TGTGCCAGCAGCTTACAGCCGAACACTGAAGCTTTCTTT. The chain has TRBV7-3 and TRBJ1-1; D is uncertain. The CDR3 totals 13 residues. Germline CDR1 is SGHTA and CDR2 is FQGTGA. Deletions cut 2 bases from V and 1 base from J, with 5 bases between.